The 28 T cell receptor beta chains in this list originate from one sample, sequenced in a study of blood T cell repertoires in COVID-19. Here immunoSEQ multiplex PCR was the method, and the copy in TCRdb shows in-frame clones only, minus some. The table lists about 210,000 clones, roughly 83% of them singletons, with 4.5% to 7% in the top ten. The specimen was PBMCs or T cells enriched from blood (not recorded which). The source is a man in his forties or fifties with acute COVID-19.

The chain carries TRBV19 and TRBJ2-3; 12 bases map to TRBD2. With 5 bases clipped from V and 2 bases from J, the junction kept 5 bases outside the gene matches. Germline V gene sequence: CDR1 LNHDA, CDR2 SQIVND (reference sequence). This CDR3 is built from 16 residues. The CDR3 bases are TGTGCCAGTAGTCCCGGACTAGCGGGGTTCACAGATACGCAGTATTTT. Translated, it gives CASSPGLAGFTDTQYF.

The chain links TRBV4-1 to TRBJ2-1; 13 nucleotides agree with TRBD2. The germline gives CDR1 MGHRA, CDR2 YSYEKL. The trim removed 7 bases at V and 8 bases at J, leaving 5 bases unmatched. The CDR3 consists of 14 residues. CDR3 bases: TGCGCCAGCACCGGGACTAGCGGGGTGGATGAGCAGTTCTTC. As protein: CASTGTSGVDEQFF.

The V call is TRBV27, the J call TRBJ2-7; a possible D gene is TRBD2 (5 bases). The V gene's germline CDR1 is MNHEY and CDR2 SMNVEV (reference sequence). The V end lost 7 bases, the J end lost 0 bases, and 13 bases lay between the germline ends. This CDR3 region has 14 residues. DNA of the CDR3: TGTGCCAGCAAAGAGGGCCCGGCCTCCTACGAGCAGTACTTC. Translating it yields CASKEGPASYEQYF.

The V call is TRBV6-2 or TRBV6-3, the J call TRBJ1-4; D possibly corresponds to TRBD1 (5 bases). The germline V gene encodes CDR1 MNHEY and CDR2 SVGEGT. The CDR3 runs 16 residues. V gave up 4 bases and J gave up 5 bases, with 17 bases separating them. The CDR3 loop is CASSSHGGRSNEKLFF. CDR3 sequence (DNA): TGTGCCAGCAGTTCTCACGGGGGACGTTCGAATGAAAAACTGTTTTTT.

The rearrangement uses TRBV28 and TRBJ2-7, with D unresolved. The CDR3 is made up of 14 amino acids. V was trimmed by 1 base and J by 2 bases, leaving 9 bases between them. CDR1 and CDR2 (germline): MDHEN, SYDVKM. CDR3 in DNA: TGTGCCAGCAGTTTATCGACTCTCGCCTACGAGCAGTACTTC. This encodes CASSLSTLAYEQYF. The full variable domain, rest sourced from reference TRBV28 and TRBJ2-7, is DVKVTQSSRYLVKRTGEKVFLECVQDMDHENMFWYRQDPGLGLRLIYFSYDVKMKEKGDIPEGYSVSREKKERFSLILESASTNQTSMYLCASSLSTLAYEQYFGPGTRLTVT.

The rearrangement links TRBV29-1 to TRBJ2-6; no clear D. Germline CDR1 SQVTM, CDR2 ANQGSEA. The CDR3 covers 13 residues. Trimming shortened V by 6 bases and J by 1 base, and 7 bases separated the two germline ends. The CDR3 loop reads CSVQISGANVLTF. The CDR3 DNA follows: TGCAGCGTGCAGATATCTGGGGCCAACGTCCTGACTTTC.

The chain recombines TRBV6-2 or TRBV6-3 with TRBJ2-2; TRBD2 agrees at 12 bases. Germline CDR1 is MNHEY and CDR2 is SVGEGT. The CDR3 has 18 amino acids. V gave up 1 base and J gave up 4 bases; unmatched junction bases: 7. CDR3 region: CASSYFLAGGPVTGELFF. Written as DNA, the CDR3 is TGTGCCAGCAGTTACTTTCTAGCGGGAGGGCCGGTCACCGGGGAGCTGTTTTTT.

This chain uses TRBV15 with TRBJ2-3, with no clear D. The CDR3 spans 18 residues. The V gene's germline CDR1 is LNHNV and CDR2 YYDKDF (reference sequence). The V and J ends lost 0 bases and 0 bases respectively, with 16 bases between them. This CDR3 is CATSRDPRSRLSTDTQYF. DNA of the CDR3: TGTGCCACCAGCAGAGATCCTAGAAGTCGTTTGAGCACAGATACGCAGTATTTT.

This chain links TRBV3-1 (or the pseudogene TRBV3-2) with TRBJ1-1, with D unclear. The V end lost 3 bases, the J end lost 0 bases, and 11 bases lay between the germline ends. CDR1 is LGHDT and CDR2 is YNNKEL in the germline V gene (reference sequence). The CDR3 spans 15 residues. CDR3 nucleotides: TGTGCCAGCAGCCACGTCGACACCTTGAACACTGAAGCTTTCTTT. This codes for CASSHVDTLNTEAFF.

The genes are TRBV9 and TRBJ2-2, with D tentatively TRBD2 (6 bases). Trimming left V 0 bases short and J 2 bases short, with 11 bases between. CDR1 is SGDLS and CDR2 is YYNGEE in the germline V gene. The CDR3 runs to 16 residues. The CDR3 region is CASSVDPAGNTGELFF. The CDR3 DNA reads as TGTGCCAGCAGCGTAGATCCAGCGGGTAACACCGGGGAGCTGTTTTTT.

The genes are TRBV19 and TRBJ2-3; D is perhaps TRBD1 (5 bases). Germline lookup yields CDR1 LNHDA and CDR2 SQIVND (reference sequence). The CDR3 covers 17 residues. V lost 5 bases to trimming and J lost 1 base, with 19 bases between them. This CDR3 is CASSHRHQGGGTDTQYF. The CDR3 DNA is TGTGCCAGTAGTCACCGCCACCAGGGTGGGGGCACAGATACGCAGTATTTT.

The rearrangement links TRBV6-4 to TRBJ1-1; D is undetermined. With 6 bases removed from V and 0 bases from J, the gap between germline ends came to 11 bases. The CDR3 extends over 14 amino acids. CDR1 is MRHNA, CDR2 SNTAGT, per germline. DNA of the CDR3: TGTGCCAGCAGATCCTCCGAGATGAACACTGAAGCTTTCTTT. Its translation is CASRSSEMNTEAFF.

The chain employs TRBV29-1 and TRBJ1-1, with 7 bases aligning to TRBD1. With V trimmed by 7 bases and J by 5 bases, 10 bases remained unmatched. The CDR3 is 13 residues long. Per germline, CDR1 SQVTM and CDR2 ANQGSEA. CDR3 sequence reads: CSGLDRVGTEAFF. DNA for the CDR3: TGCAGCGGCCTTGACAGGGTAGGAACTGAAGCTTTCTTT.

The sample holds a few counts of this clone. The chain couples TRBV28 to TRBJ2-7; 7 nucleotides agree with TRBD2. The V segment lost 5 bases and the J segment 9 bases; nucleotides outside the gene matches: 7. The germline V gene has CDR1 MDHEN and CDR2 SYDVKM. The CDR3 consists of 12 residues. DNA of the CDR3: TGTGCCAGCAGTGCGACTAGCCACTCGCAGTACTTC. Protein sequence: CASSATSHSQYF.

V and J are TRBV7-3 and TRBJ2-7; 7 bases match TRBD1. The ends lost 4 bases at V and 6 bases at J; junction bases unmatched: 6. CDR3 length: 13 amino acids. Germline V gene lookup returns CDR1 SGHTA and CDR2 FQGTGA. The CDR3 protein is CASSSGTASEQYF. Written as DNA, the CDR3 is TGTGCCAGCAGCTCTGGGACAGCTAGCGAGCAGTACTTC.

The table lists this clone with a count of one. The chain couples TRBV2 to TRBJ2-1; 14 positions match TRBD2. This CDR3 is 14 amino acids long. Germline CDR1 and CDR2: SNHLY and FYNNEI. With V trimmed by 6 bases and J by 7 bases, 2 bases remained unmatched. Here the CDR3 reads CASRTSGRGNEQFF. The CDR3 bases are TGTGCCAGCAGGACTAGCGGGAGGGGTAATGAGCAGTTCTTC.

DNA for the CDR3: TGTGCCAGCAGTTTCGAACCAAGACTAGCGGGGATGAAGCCTGAGCAGTTCTTC. Translating it yields CASSFEPRLAGMKPEQFF. V and J are TRBV27 and TRBJ2-1; 11 bases match TRBD2. Per germline, CDR1 MNHEY and CDR2 SMNVEV (reference sequence). CDR3 length: 18 amino acids. V dropped 3 bases and J dropped 9; count of bases not matched to a gene: 16.

This clone was detected only a few times. The rearrangement joins TRBV2 to TRBJ2-7; 9 nucleotides match TRBD2. CDR1 is SNHLY and CDR2 is FYNNEI in the germline V gene. V was pared by 6 bases and J by 7 bases, with 1 base of the junction left unmatched. The CDR3 length is 11 residues. The CDR3 DNA is TGTGCCAGCAGGACTAGCGGAGAGCAGTACTTC. Amino acid sequence: CASRTSGEQYF.

The CDR3 sequence: CASTSGTGGHQPQHF. CDR3 sequence (DNA): TGTGCCAGCACCTCCGGGACAGGGGGCCATCAGCCCCAGCATTTT. V is TRBV27 and J is TRBJ1-5; the match to TRBD1 covers 12 bases. V shed 7 bases, J shed 5 bases, and the junction held 6 bases outside the gene matches. CDR3 length: 15 amino acids. CDR1 and CDR2 from the germline V gene are MNHEY and SMNVEV (reference sequence).

J is TRBJ2-7 and V is TRBV9; weak D call: TRBD2 (6 bases). This CDR3 has 13 residues. The germline V gene encodes CDR1 SGDLS and CDR2 YYNGEE. Trimming stripped 4 bases from V and 7 bases from J, with 15 bases between. As DNA, the CDR3 is TGTGCCAGCAGCCTCACAGCGGCGGGGGAGCAGTACTTC. It translates to CASSLTAAGEQYF. The variable domain in full, with the rest retrieved from reference TRBV9 and TRBJ2-7, is DSGVTQTPKHLITATGQRVTLRCSPRSGDLSVYWYQQSLDQGLQFLIQYYNGEERAKGNILERFSAQQFPDLHSELNLSSLELGDSALYFCASSLTAAGEQYFGPGTRLTVT.

CDR3 sequence (DNA): TGTGCCAGCAGTTTTGGAGGAGAAGAGACCCAGTACTTC. Its protein is CASSFGGEETQYF. J is TRBJ2-5 and V is TRBV28, with D maybe TRBD2 (5 bases). Germline CDR1 is MDHEN and CDR2 is SYDVKM. Trimming removed 3 bases at V and 3 bases at J, with 8 bases between. CDR3 length equals 13 residues.

This chain uses TRBV12-5 with TRBJ2-2; 9 bases match TRBD1. Germline V gene lookup returns CDR1 LGHNT and CDR2 FRNRAP. The CDR3 totals 15 residues. V was pared by 1 base and J by 4 bases, with 1 base of the junction left unmatched. Here the CDR3 reads CASGLGTGVTGELFF. The DNA of the CDR3 is TGTGCTAGTGGTTTGGGGACAGGGGTCACCGGGGAGCTGTTTTTT.

This clone was seen once. This chain connects TRBV4-1 to TRBJ2-1; 10 bases are a match to TRBD2. Trimming removed 7 bases from V and 6 bases from J; junction bases left unmatched: 9. The CDR3 length is 15 residues. The germline CDR1 and CDR2 sequences are MGHRA and YSYEKL. CDR3 nucleotides: TGCGCCAGCACCCTTCTAGCGGGAGTTGTCAATGAGCAGTTCTTC. Translating gives CASTLLAGVVNEQFF.

CDR3: CASSLGYGQGGMANVLTF. The CDR3 DNA sequence: TGTGCCAGCAGTTTAGGGTACGGGCAGGGTGGAATGGCCAACGTCCTGACTTTC. This chain connects TRBV27 to TRBJ2-6, with D possibly matching TRBD1 (5 bases). The V gene lost 2 bases and the J gene lost 6 bases, with 20 bases spanning the gap. The CDR3 sequence is 18 residues long. In germline, CDR1 is MNHEY, CDR2 SMNVEV (reference sequence).

This sequence joins TRBV28 and TRBJ2-7; 7 positions agree with TRBD2. The ends lost 3 bases at V and 7 bases at J; junction bases unmatched: 15. The germline V gene has CDR1 MDHEN and CDR2 SYDVKM. The CDR3 is 16 residues long. The CDR3 DNA reads TGTGCCAGCAGTTTGGACCGCGGGGGAGGTTTTTTGGAGCAGTACTTC. It translates to CASSLDRGGGFLEQYF.

The chain has TRBV7-3 and TRBJ2-5, with TRBD1 matching over 9 bases. The CDR3 runs to 20 residues. J lost 3 bases, V lost 5 bases, and 22 bases had no gene match. From germline, CDR1 is SGHTA and CDR2 FQGTGA. This CDR3 reads CASSPLGSGTGFIAEETQYF. CDR3 nucleotide sequence: TGTGCCAGCAGCCCGCTGGGATCCGGGACAGGGTTCATTGCTGAAGAGACCCAGTACTTC.

This clone has just one count. The chain joins TRBV15 to TRBJ2-7, with 9 bases lining up with TRBD1. The V segment lost 5 bases and the J segment 0 bases; nucleotides outside the gene matches: 8. The germline CDR1 and CDR2 sequences are LNHNV and YYDKDF (reference sequence). The length of the CDR3 is 16 residues. The CDR3 loop is CATSGEKGQGSYEQYF. CDR3 coding DNA: TGTGCCACCAGCGGGGAAAAGGGACAGGGCTCCTACGAGCAGTACTTC. Full variable domain (outside the CDR3, taken from reference TRBV15 and TRBJ2-7): DAMVIQNPRYQVTQFGKPVTLSCSQTLNHNVMYWYQQKSSQAPKLLFHYYDKDFNNEADTPDNFQSRRPNTSFCFLDIRSPGLGDTAMYLCATSGEKGQGSYEQYFGPGTRLTVT.

This clone was found a few times. The rearrangement joins TRBV4-3 to TRBJ1-1; D ambiguous. The CDR3 sequence is 17 residues long. Deletions cut 1 base from V and 4 bases from J, with 19 bases between. Germline values: CDR1 LGHNA, CDR2 YSLEER. CDR3 in DNA: TGCGCCAGCAGCCAAGCACTCGGGTCCCCTGGAGTCACTGAAGCTTTCTTT. Residues: CASSQALGSPGVTEAFF.